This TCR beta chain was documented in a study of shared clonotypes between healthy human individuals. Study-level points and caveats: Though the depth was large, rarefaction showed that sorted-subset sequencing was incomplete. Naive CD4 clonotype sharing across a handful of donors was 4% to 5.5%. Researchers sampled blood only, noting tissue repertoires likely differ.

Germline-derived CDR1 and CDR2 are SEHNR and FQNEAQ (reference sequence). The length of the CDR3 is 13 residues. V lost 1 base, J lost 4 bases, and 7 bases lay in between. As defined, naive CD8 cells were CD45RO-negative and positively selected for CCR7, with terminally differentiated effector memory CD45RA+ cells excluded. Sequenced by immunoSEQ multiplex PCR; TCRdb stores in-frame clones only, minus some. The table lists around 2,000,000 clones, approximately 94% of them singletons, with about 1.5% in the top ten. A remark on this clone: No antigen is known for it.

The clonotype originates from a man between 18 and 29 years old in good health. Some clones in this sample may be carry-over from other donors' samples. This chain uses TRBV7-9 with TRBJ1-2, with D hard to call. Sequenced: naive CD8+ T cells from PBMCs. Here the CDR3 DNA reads TGTGCCAGCAGCTTAGAAAGGGTCTATGGCTACACCTTC. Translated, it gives CASSLERVYGYTF. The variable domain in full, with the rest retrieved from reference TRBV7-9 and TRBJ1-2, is DTGVSQNPRHKITKRGQNVTFRCDPISEHNRLYWYRQTLGQGPEFLTYFQNEAQLEKSRLLSDRFSAERPKGSFSTLEIQRTEQGDSAMYLCASSLERVYGYTFGSGTRLTVV.